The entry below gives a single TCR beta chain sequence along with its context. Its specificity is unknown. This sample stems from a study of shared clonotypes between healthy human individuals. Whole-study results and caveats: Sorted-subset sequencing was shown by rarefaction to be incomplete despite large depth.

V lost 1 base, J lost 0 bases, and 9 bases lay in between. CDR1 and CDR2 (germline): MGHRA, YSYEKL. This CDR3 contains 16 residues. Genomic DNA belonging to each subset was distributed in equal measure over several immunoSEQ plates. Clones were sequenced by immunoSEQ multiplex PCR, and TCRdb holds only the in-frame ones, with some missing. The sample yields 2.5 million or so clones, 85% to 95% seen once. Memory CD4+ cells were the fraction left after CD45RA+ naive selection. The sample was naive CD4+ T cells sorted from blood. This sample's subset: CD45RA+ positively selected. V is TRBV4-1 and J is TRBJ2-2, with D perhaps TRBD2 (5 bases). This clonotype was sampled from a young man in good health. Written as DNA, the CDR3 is TGCGCCAGCAGCCAAGGCGGACTGTCGAACACCGGGGAGCTGTTTTTT. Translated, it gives CASSQGGLSNTGELFF.